This T cell receptor (beta chain) was recorded in a study of shared clonotypes between healthy human individuals. Study-wide background: CD8 memory received one plate per donor, CD8 naive two, CD4 memory three and CD4 naive three. Study observations and caveats: Depth was large, yet rarefaction showed that sorted-subset sequencing was incomplete. Shared clonotypes: 4.5% to 6.5% naive CD4, 3% to 3.5% naive CD8, under 2.5% memory CD4, about 0.41% memory CD8.

Germline assignment: CDR1 LNHDA and CDR2 SQIVND (reference sequence). V was trimmed by 2 bases and J by 4 bases, leaving 14 bases between them. The CDR3 totals 16 residues. Genomic DNA per cell subset filled all wells of several immunoSEQ plates. Clones were sequenced by immunoSEQ multiplex PCR, and TCRdb holds only the in-frame ones, with some missing. Seen here are about 1 million clones, 60% to 80% observed once, and the top ten hold 1.5%. A remark on this clone: Its antigen is not known.

The V gene is TRBV19, the J gene TRBJ2-2; D may match TRBD1 or TRBD2 (6 bases each). This receptor was taken from a man aged 18 to 29 in good health. The specimen sequenced was memory CD4+ T cells sorted from blood. As to subset: CD45RA-negative fraction. The CDR3 loop is CASSISGGRGTGELFF. CDR3 nucleotide sequence: TGTGCCAGTAGTATATCTGGGGGGCGCGGCACCGGGGAGCTGTTTTTT.